These 6 T cell receptor beta chains were all obtained from the same sample, sequenced in a study of cytomegalovirus exposure and HLA in healthy donors. The primer mix had 60 Vbeta and 13 Jbeta primers. Here immunoSEQ multiplex PCR was the method, and the copy in TCRdb shows in-frame clones only, minus some. The sample records 200,000 to 250,000 clones, more than 75% being singletons. Source material: PBMCs. The receptors shown here come from a human donor in good health.

The V and J genes are TRBV6-5 and TRBJ1-5; TRBD1 agrees at 7 bases. From germline, CDR1 is MNHEY and CDR2 SVGAGI. CDR3 length equals 13 residues. V was clipped by 5 bases and J by 5 bases; unmatched bases: 3. CDR3 sequence: CASSRQGDQPQHF. CDR3 bases: TGTGCCAGCAGTCGACAGGGCGATCAGCCCCAGCATTTT.

This clone has only a few counts. The rearrangement links TRBV10-3 to TRBJ1-1; D unresolved. V lost 2 bases and J 11 bases, leaving 12 bases between the germline ends. This CDR3 contains 12 residues. Germline V gives CDR1 ENHRY, CDR2 SYGVKD. The CDR3 spells CAISEAGLNAFF. The DNA for the CDR3 is TGTGCCATCAGTGAGGCAGGTTTGAACGCTTTCTTT.

As DNA, the CDR3 is TGTGCCAGCAGTCTCAGGGACAGGGAAGCTTTCTTT. Translation gives CASSLRDREAFF. The V call is TRBV28, the J call TRBJ1-1; TRBD1 matches 8 bases. The germline gives CDR1 MDHEN, CDR2 SYDVKM. The CDR3 sequence is 12 residues long. V was clipped by 5 bases and J by 8 bases; unmatched bases: 4. The entire variable domain, with the rest obtained from reference TRBV28 and TRBJ1-1, is as follows: DVKVTQSSRYLVKRTGEKVFLECVQDMDHENMFWYRQDPGLGLRLIYFSYDVKMKEKGDIPEGYSVSREKKERFSLILESASTNQTSMYLCASSLRDREAFFGQGTRLTVV.

The V gene is TRBV9, the J gene TRBJ2-5; 11 nucleotides line up with TRBD2. The V segment lost 0 bases and the J segment 6 bases; nucleotides outside the gene matches: 7. This CDR3 comprises 16 residues. In germline, CDR1 is SGDLS, CDR2 YYNGEE. The CDR3: CASSVGSSGRLQTQYF. CDR3 bases: TGTGCCAGCAGCGTAGGTTCTAGCGGGAGGTTACAGACCCAGTACTTC.

The chain combines TRBV19 with TRBJ2-1, with 7 bases fitting TRBD2. The trim removed 6 bases at V and 3 bases at J, leaving 8 bases unmatched. The CDR3 loop spans 15 amino acids. CDR1 and CDR2 (germline): LNHDA, SQIVND (reference sequence). CDR3 coding DNA: TGTGCCAGTAGCCTAGCGGAATTGGGCTACAATGAGCAGTTCTTC. Amino acids: CASSLAELGYNEQFF.

V usage is TRBV19 and J usage is TRBJ1-5, with a weak D call TRBD1 (6 bases). V lost 5 bases and J lost 4, with 9 bases in between. The CDR3 is made up of 13 amino acids. CDR1 and CDR2 from the germline V gene are LNHDA and SQIVND (reference sequence). The CDR3 region has the DNA TGTGCCAGTAGTCCAACAGGGAATCAGCCCCAGCATTTT. Protein sequence: CASSPTGNQPQHF.